The subject of this entry is one TCR beta chain. Its specific antigen is unknown. No base quality values were provided; no much bigger clone lies one nucleotide off. According to the study, the label for this sample's time point signals: about 28 days (+/-7) after the second vaccine dose. AZD1222 recipients given second doses at about 4 weeks or at about 12 weeks were pooled, since spike-specific TCR depth and breadth were not found to differ between the two schedules. Samples from vaccinated people were obtained from the UK trials COV001 and COV002, which included a single-blind randomized controlled phase 2/3 trial of AZD1222 (ChAdOx1 nCoV-19) in healthy adults. For TCRbeta chain sequencing, PBMC samples from trial participants were taken at day 0 and at day 28 after the second dose. The CDR3 regions of human TCRbeta chains were analyzed by immunosequencing. The published analysis was carried out like this. Repertoire TCRs were matched against a reference library of SARS-CoV-2-specific TCRs generated with the MIRA antigen-specificity platform. Breadth meant the fraction of unique TCRs that were SARS-CoV-2-associated, whereas depth meant the fraction of total T cells that were SARS-CoV-2-associated. Each spike-specific TCR was assigned to its reactive spike region and to a CD4 or CD8 class using the MIRA data. Log10-transformed breadth and depth values were compared by one-way ANOVA with Sidak's multiple comparisons tests. In TCRdb, the immuneACCESS table is reduced to in-frame sequences with V and J assigned. These tables do not hold every clone; where another copy was compared, an unresolved V gene accounts for under half, and the others remain unexplained. The V and J calls and clone size were taken over from that table, and D and trimming were inferred from the DNA. A total of fewer than 100,000 clones appear in this sample, approximately 84% of them only once. 11% to 15% of the sample is in the top ten clones.

This entry is derived from a study of T cell responses to AZD1222 COVID-19 vaccine (dated by TCRdb to the early 2020s). Looking at the study overall: A total of around 240 trial participants underwent TCR sequencing, of whom 207 received two doses of AZD1222 and about 25 received two doses of the MenACWY control vaccine. Trial participants were enrolled into age subgroups of 18-55, 56-69 and 70-plus years, which contained around 150, 28 and 57 TCR-sequenced participants, respectively.

The germline V gene (reference sequence) supplies CDR1 PRHDT and CDR2 FYEKMQ. From the cysteine up to the phenylalanine, the CDR3 has a length of 14 residues. Only the CDR3 DNA stays, 42 bases, in frame from base 1. V lost 5 bases and J lost 4 bases, and the count of bases not matched to a germline gene is 6. Summary of the overall study and its limitations: A significant rise in spike-specific TCR breadth and depth was observed after two AZD1222 doses relative to day 0 and relative to MenACWY recipients. The vaccine-associated CD4 TCRs covered the entire spike protein, and the dominant responses fell in regions 160-218 and 743-854. Most participants were white British and females outnumbered males, and the authors suggested that clonal diversity may have been underestimated. In the small 56-69-year group, the increase in depth fell short of significance, most likely because of low power. Nearly half of unique spike-specific TCRs reportedly recognized epitopes outside regions mutated in the B.1.351 and B.1.1.7 variants. Only a handful of AZD1222 recipients were SARS-CoV-2 seropositive at baseline, limiting conclusions about previously exposed vaccinees. No day 14 peak-response samples were available, so repertoires were characterized only after the peak T cell response.

This specimen consisted of peripheral blood, obtained 28 days after the second AZD1222 dose. The chain employs TRBV13 and TRBJ1-2; 8 junctional bases match TRBD1. This TCR was recovered from an adult who received the AZD1222 COVID-19 vaccine. This receptor carries the CDR3 CASSPPDRGYGYTF. In nucleotides, the sequence is TGTGCCAGCAGCCCGCCCGACAGGGGCTATGGCTACACCTTC.